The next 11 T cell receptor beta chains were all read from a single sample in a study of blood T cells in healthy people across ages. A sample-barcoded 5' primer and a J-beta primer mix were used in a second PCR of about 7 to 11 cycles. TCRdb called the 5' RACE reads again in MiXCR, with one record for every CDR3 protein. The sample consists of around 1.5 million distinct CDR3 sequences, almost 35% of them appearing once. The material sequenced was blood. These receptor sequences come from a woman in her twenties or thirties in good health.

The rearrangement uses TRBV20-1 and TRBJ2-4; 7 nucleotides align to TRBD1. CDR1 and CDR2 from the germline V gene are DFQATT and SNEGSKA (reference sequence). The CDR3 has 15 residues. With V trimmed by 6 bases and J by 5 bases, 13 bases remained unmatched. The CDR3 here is CSARNLGQEENIQYF. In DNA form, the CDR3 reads TGCAGTGCAAGAAATCTCGGACAGGAGGAAAACATTCAGTACTTC.

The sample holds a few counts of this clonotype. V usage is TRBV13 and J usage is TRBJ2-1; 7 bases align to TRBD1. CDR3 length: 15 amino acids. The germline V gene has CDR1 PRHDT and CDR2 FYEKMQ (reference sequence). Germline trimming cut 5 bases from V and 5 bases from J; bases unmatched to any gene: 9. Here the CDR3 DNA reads TGTGCCAGCAGCATTACAGGGGTGGGGGACAATGAGCAGTTCTTC. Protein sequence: CASSITGVGDNEQFF.

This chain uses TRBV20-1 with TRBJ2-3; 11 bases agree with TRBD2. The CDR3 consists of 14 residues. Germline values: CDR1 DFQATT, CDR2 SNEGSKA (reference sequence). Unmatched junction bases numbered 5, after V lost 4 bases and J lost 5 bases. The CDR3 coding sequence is TGCAGTGCTATAGCGGGGGGGAAACAAGATACGCAGTATTTT. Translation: CSAIAGGKQDTQYF.

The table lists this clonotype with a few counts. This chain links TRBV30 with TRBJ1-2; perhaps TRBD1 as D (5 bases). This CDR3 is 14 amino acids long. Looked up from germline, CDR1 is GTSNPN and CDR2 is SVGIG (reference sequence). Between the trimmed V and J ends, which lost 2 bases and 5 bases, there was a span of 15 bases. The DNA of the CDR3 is TGTGCCTGGAGTTTAAGAGGGGTTGAGTATGGCTACACCTTC. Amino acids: CAWSLRGVEYGYTF.

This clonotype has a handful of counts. This chain's CDR3 is CASIRGQGAVSRTEAFF. CDR3 DNA: TGTGCCAGCATTCGAGGGCAGGGGGCAGTTTCGAGAACTGAAGCTTTCTTT. This rearrangement joins TRBV6-2 or TRBV6-3 to TRBJ1-1, with 8 bases aligning to TRBD1. This CDR3 spans 17 amino acids. V lost 7 bases, J lost 5 bases, and 18 bases stayed unmatched. Germline V lookup: CDR1 MNHEY, CDR2 SVGEGT.

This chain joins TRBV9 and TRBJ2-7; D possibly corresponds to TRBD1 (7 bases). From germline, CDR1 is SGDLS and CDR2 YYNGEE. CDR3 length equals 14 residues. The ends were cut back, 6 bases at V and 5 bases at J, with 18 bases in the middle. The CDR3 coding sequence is TGTGCCAGCAACGGAGGGGGCTCAGTAAACGAGCAGTACTTC. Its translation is CASNGGGSVNEQYF.

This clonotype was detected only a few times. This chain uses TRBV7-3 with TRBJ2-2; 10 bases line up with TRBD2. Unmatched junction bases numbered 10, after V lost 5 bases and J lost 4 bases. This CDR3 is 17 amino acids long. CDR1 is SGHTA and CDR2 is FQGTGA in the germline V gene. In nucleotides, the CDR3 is TGTGCCAGCAGCACGGGAGCGGGGGGGCCGGGCACCGGGGAGCTGTTTTTT. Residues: CASSTGAGGPGTGELFF.

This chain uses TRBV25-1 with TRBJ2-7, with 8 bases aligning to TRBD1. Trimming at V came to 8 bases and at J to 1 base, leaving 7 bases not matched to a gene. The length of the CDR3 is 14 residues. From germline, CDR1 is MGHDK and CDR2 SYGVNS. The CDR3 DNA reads TGTGCCAGCGTGGGGGGACAGGTGTCCTACGAGCAGTACTTC. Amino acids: CASVGGQVSYEQYF.

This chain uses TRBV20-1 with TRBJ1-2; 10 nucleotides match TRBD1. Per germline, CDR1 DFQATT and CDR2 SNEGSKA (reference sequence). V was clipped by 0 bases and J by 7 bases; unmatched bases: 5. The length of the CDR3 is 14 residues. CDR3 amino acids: CSARDLGQGVGYTF. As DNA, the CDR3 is TGCAGTGCTAGAGATCTCGGACAGGGGGTTGGCTACACCTTC.

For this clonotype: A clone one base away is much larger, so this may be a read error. The CDR3, as DNA: TGTGCCAGCAGCCCCCGGGGTAATTCACCCCACCACTTT. It encodes CASSPRGNSPHHF. V is TRBV7-3 and J is TRBJ1-6; D call uncertain. The CDR3 covers 13 residues. CDR1 SGHTA and CDR2 FQGTGA come from the germline V gene. The full variable domain, in which reference TRBV7-3 and TRBJ1-6 provide the parts outside the CDR3, is GAGVSQTPSNKVTEKGKYVELRCDPISGHTALYWYRQSLGQGPEFLIYFQGTGAADDSGLPNDRFFAVRPEGSVSTLKIQRTERGDSAVYLCASSPRGNSPHHFGNGTRLTVT.

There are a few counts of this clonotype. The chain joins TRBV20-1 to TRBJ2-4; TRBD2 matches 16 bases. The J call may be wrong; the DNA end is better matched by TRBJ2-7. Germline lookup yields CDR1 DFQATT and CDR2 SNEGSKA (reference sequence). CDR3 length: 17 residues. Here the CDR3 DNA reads TGCAGTGCTCCTTCCGGGACTAGCGGGAGGGCCATCTACGAGCAGTACTTC. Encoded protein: CSAPSGTSGRAIYEQYF.